A single sample is the source of the 14 T cell receptor beta chains below, sequenced in a study of blood T cell repertoires in COVID-19. The data were produced by immunoSEQ multiplex PCR, yet TCRdb's version contains in-frame clones alone and is incomplete. The repertoire holds 95,000 to 150,000 clones, around 80% seen once, with under 20% in the top ten. Sequenced material: peripheral blood. Source of these receptors: a man aged 55 to 70 with active or convalescent COVID-19.

The CDR3 nucleotides are TGTGCCAGCAGTACCCGGACAGGGGGCTATGGCTACACCTTC. It codes for CASSTRTGGYGYTF. The chain has TRBV6-6 and TRBJ1-2; 10 nucleotides match TRBD1. Germline values: CDR1 MNHNY, CDR2 SVGAGI (reference sequence). The CDR3 loop spans 14 amino acids. V dropped 5 bases and J dropped 4; count of bases not matched to a gene: 4.

CDR3 sequence (DNA): TGTGCCAGCAGTGTTTTTAGCGGGAACTACGAGCAGTACTTC. Residues: CASSVFSGNYEQYF. The chain is built from TRBV2 and TRBJ2-7, with 8 bases matching TRBD2. Germline assignment: CDR1 SNHLY and CDR2 FYNNEI. J lost 3 bases, V lost 4 bases, and 5 bases had no gene match. The CDR3 is 14 amino acids.

This chain connects TRBV5-6 to TRBJ2-3, with 9 bases that match TRBD2. Germline V gene lookup returns CDR1 SGHDT and CDR2 YYEEEE. This CDR3 has 16 amino acids. Germline trimming cut 5 bases from V and 4 bases from J; bases unmatched to any gene: 11. For the CDR3, the DNA is TGTGCCAGCAGTTTAGTCGGACTAGCGAAATCAGATACGCAGTATTTT. Protein: CASSLVGLAKSDTQYF.

The chain couples TRBV19 to TRBJ2-1, with a possible D match to TRBD1 (7 bases). Germline V gene lookup returns CDR1 LNHDA and CDR2 SQIVND (reference sequence). V dropped 7 bases and J dropped 2 bases, with 15 bases sitting between them. The CDR3 is 15 residues long. CDR3 sequence: CASTRGEATYNEQFF. The CDR3 DNA follows: TGTGCCAGTACCAGGGGGGAGGCCACCTACAATGAGCAGTTCTTC. Together with reference TRBV19 and TRBJ2-1, the CDR3 gives the full variable domain: DGGITQSPKYLFRKEGQNVTLSCEQNLNHDAMYWYRQDPGQGLRLIYYSQIVNDFQKGDIAEGYSVSREKKESFPLTVTSAQKNPTAFYLCASTRGEATYNEQFFGPGTRLTVL.

The chain is built from TRBV13 and TRBJ1-2; 10 bases are a match to TRBD1. Germline V CDR1 and CDR2: PRHDT, FYEKMQ (reference sequence). The CDR3 loop spans 15 amino acids. Trimming took 0 bases from V and 2 from J; bases not matched to a gene: 0. Here the CDR3 DNA reads TGTGCCAGCAGCTTAGGGGGACAGGGGAACTATGGCTACACCTTC. Translation: CASSLGGQGNYGYTF.

The chain combines TRBV19 with TRBJ2-5, with 11 positions matching TRBD1. CDR1 LNHDA and CDR2 SQIVND come from the germline V gene (reference sequence). This CDR3 comprises 15 residues. Losses at the gene ends were 5 bases for V and 4 bases for J; bases not matched to a gene: 6. The chain's CDR3 is CASSVGTGGGETQYF. The DNA of the CDR3 is TGTGCCAGTAGTGTCGGGACAGGGGGAGGAGAGACCCAGTACTTC. The variable domain in full, completed from reference TRBV19 and TRBJ2-5, reads DGGITQSPKYLFRKEGQNVTLSCEQNLNHDAMYWYRQDPGQGLRLIYYSQIVNDFQKGDIAEGYSVSREKKESFPLTVTSAQKNPTAFYLCASSVGTGGGETQYFGPGTRLLVL.

V gene TRBV4-3 combines with J gene TRBJ2-5; TRBD2 agrees at 9 bases. The germline V gene encodes CDR1 LGHNA and CDR2 YSLEER. CDR3 length: 18 residues. V lost 0 bases, J lost 5 bases, and 13 bases stayed unmatched. The CDR3 DNA reads TGCGCCAGCAGCCAAGAGATCGTTTCTAGCGGGAATTGGGAGACCCAGTACTTC. This gives the protein CASSQEIVSSGNWETQYF.

The chain uses TRBV4-3 and TRBJ2-1; tentative D call: TRBD1 (6 bases). The CDR3 covers 17 residues. Germline CDR1 reads LGHNA; CDR2 reads YSLEER. The V end lost 4 bases, the J end lost 4 bases, and 20 bases lay between the germline ends. CDR3 residues: CASSLSLVTGPYNEQFF. The CDR3 DNA sequence: TGCGCCAGCAGCCTGAGTCTAGTGACAGGCCCTTACAATGAGCAGTTCTTC.

V usage is TRBV12-5 and J usage is TRBJ2-1; D is possibly TRBD2 (6 bases). Trimming took 8 bases from V and 4 from J, leaving 15 bases between them. Germline V gene lookup returns CDR1 LGHNT and CDR2 FRNRAP. The CDR3 has 14 amino acids. CDR3 amino acids: CASQGDGGYNEQFF. Here the CDR3 DNA reads TGTGCTAGTCAGGGTGATGGGGGGTACAATGAGCAGTTCTTC.

The chain links TRBV10-3 to TRBJ2-7; 7 bases line up with TRBD1. Trimming took 5 bases from V and 2 from J; bases not matched to a gene: 6. The CDR3 sequence is 14 residues long. Germline V lookup: CDR1 ENHRY, CDR2 SYGVKD. CDR3 in amino acids: CAISTDRATYEQYF. CDR3 bases: TGTGCCATCAGTACCGACAGGGCCACCTACGAGCAGTACTTC.

At least ten counts were recorded for this clone. The DNA for the CDR3 is TGTGCCAGCAGTGAACCCGGGTCCAACAATGAGCAGTTCTTC. Amino acid sequence: CASSEPGSNNEQFF. The V gene is TRBV2, the J gene TRBJ2-1; D unresolved. Germline loops: CDR1 SNHLY, CDR2 FYNNEI. The CDR3 runs to 14 residues. Between the trimmed V and J ends, which lost 2 bases and 5 bases, there was a span of 10 bases.

The J gene is TRBJ2-5, the V gene TRBV13, with a possible D match to TRBD1 (6 bases). CDR3 length equals 12 residues. From germline, CDR1 is PRHDT and CDR2 FYEKMQ (reference sequence). Trimming stripped 4 bases from V and 3 bases from J, with 6 bases between. The CDR3 DNA is TGTGCCAGCAGCTGGACAGAAGAGACCCAGTACTTC. Translated: CASSWTEETQYF.

The V call is TRBV15, the J call TRBJ2-1, with TRBD2 identical over 9 bases. V gave up 1 base and J gave up 7 bases; unmatched junction bases: 8. The CDR3 is made up of 16 amino acids. Germline assignment: CDR1 LNHNV and CDR2 YYDKDF (reference sequence). CDR3 in DNA: TGTGCCACCAGCAGAGGAGATAGCGGGAGTATGAATGAGCAGTTCTTC. It yields the protein CATSRGDSGSMNEQFF.

The chain uses TRBV7-7 and TRBJ2-5; 7 bases are a match to TRBD1. V lost 5 bases and J lost 5; bases outside the gene matches: 5. Germline values: CDR1 SSHAT, CDR2 FNYEAQ (reference sequence). CDR3 length: 13 residues. The CDR3 nucleotides are TGTGCCAGCAGCCTACAGGGGACCGAGACCCAGTACTTC. Translating gives CASSLQGTETQYF.